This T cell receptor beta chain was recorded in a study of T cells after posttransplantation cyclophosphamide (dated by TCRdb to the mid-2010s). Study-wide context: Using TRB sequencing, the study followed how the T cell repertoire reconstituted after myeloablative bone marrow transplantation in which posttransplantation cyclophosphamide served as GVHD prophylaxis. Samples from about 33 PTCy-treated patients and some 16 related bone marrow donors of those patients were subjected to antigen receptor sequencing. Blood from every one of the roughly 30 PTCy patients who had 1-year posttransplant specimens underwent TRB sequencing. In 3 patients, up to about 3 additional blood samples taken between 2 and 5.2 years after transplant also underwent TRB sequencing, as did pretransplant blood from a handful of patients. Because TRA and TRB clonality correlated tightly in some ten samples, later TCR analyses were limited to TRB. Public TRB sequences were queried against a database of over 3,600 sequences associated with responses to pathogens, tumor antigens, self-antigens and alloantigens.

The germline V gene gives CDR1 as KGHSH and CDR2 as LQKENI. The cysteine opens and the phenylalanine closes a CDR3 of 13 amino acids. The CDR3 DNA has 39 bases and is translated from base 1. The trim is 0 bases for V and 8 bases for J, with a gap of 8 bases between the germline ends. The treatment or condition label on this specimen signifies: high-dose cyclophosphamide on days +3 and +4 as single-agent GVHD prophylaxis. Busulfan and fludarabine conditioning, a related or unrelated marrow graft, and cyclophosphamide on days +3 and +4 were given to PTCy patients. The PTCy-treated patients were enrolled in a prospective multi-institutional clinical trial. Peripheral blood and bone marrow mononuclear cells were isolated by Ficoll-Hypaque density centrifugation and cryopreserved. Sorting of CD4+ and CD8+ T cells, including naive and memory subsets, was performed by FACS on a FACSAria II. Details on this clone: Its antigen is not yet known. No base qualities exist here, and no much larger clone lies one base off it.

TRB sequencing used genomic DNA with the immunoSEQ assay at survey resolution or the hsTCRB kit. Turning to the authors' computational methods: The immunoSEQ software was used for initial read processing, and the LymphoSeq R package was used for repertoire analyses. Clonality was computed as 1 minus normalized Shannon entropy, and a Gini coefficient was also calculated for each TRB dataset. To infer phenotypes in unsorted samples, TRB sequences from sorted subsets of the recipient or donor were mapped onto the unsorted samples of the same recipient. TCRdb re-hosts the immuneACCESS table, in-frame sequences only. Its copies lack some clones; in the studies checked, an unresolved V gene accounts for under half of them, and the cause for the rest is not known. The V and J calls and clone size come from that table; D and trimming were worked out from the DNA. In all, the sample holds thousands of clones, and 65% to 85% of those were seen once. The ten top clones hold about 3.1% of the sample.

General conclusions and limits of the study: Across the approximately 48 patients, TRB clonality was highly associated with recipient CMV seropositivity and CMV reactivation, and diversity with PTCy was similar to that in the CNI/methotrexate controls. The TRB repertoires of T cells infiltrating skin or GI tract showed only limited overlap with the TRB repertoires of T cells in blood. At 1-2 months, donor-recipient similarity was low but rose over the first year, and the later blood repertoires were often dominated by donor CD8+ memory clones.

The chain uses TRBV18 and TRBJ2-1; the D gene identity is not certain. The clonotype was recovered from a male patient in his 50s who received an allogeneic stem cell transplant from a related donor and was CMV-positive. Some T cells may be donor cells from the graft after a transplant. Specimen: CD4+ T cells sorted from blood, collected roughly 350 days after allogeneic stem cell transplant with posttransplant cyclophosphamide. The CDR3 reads CASSPPSGYEQFF. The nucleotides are TGTGCCAGCTCACCACCGTCAGGTTATGAGCAGTTCTTC. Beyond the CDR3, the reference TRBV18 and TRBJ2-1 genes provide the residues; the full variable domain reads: NAGVMQNPRHLVRRRGQEARLRCSPMKGHSHVYWYRQLPEEGLKFMVYLQKENIIDESGMPKERFSAEFPKEGPSILRIQQVVRGDSAAYFCASSPPSGYEQFFGPGTRLTVL.